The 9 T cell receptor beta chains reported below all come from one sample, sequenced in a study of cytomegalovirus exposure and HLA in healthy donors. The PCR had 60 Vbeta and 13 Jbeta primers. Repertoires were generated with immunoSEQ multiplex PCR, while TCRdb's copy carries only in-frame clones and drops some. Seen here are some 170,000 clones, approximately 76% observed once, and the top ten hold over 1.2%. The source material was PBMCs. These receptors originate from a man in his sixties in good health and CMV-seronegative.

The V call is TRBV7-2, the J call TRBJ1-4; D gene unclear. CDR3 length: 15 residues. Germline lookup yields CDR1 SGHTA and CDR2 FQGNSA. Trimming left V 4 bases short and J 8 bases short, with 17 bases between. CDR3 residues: CASSSQPAGIEKLFF. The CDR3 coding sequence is TGTGCCAGCAGCTCCCAGCCGGCGGGGATAGAAAAACTGTTTTTT.

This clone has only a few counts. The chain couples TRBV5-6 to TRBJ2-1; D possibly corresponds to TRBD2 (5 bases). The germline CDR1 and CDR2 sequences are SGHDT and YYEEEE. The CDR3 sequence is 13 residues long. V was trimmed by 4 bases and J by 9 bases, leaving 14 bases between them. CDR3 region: CASSVKLDGEQFF. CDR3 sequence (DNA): TGTGCCAGCAGCGTCAAACTAGACGGTGAGCAGTTCTTC.

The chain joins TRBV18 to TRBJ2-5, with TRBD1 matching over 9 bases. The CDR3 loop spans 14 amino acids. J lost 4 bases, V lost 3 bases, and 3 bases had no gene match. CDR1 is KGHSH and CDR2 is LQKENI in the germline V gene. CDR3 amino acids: CASSPKQGAETQYF. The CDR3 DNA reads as TGTGCCAGCTCACCCAAACAGGGGGCAGAGACCCAGTACTTC.

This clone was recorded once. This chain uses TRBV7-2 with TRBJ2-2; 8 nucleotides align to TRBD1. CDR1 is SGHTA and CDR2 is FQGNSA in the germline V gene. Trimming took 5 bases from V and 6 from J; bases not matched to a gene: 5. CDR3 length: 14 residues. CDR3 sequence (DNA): TGTGCCAGCAGCACAAGACAGGGGCCCGGGGAGCTGTTTTTT. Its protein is CASSTRQGPGELFF.

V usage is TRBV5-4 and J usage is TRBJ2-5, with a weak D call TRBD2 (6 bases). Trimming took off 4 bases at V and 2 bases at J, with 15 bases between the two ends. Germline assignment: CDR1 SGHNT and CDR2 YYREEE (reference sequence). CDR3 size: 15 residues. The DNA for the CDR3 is TGTGCCAGCAGCGCCTTCACGCGGGGACAAGAGACCCAGTACTTC. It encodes CASSAFTRGQETQYF.

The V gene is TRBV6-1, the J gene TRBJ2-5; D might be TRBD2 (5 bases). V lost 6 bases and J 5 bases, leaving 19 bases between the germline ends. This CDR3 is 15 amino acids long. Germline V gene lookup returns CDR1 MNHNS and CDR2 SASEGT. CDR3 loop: CASRQLALQVETQYF. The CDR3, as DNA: TGTGCCAGCAGACAGCTAGCCCTCCAGGTTGAGACCCAGTACTTC.

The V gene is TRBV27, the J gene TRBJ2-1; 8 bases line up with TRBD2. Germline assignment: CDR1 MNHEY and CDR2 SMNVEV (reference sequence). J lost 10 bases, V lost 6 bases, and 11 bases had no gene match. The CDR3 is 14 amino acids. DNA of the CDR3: TGTGCCAGCAGCGGGGTAGCGGGGCGGTGGGAGCAGTTCTTC. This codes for CASSGVAGRWEQFF.

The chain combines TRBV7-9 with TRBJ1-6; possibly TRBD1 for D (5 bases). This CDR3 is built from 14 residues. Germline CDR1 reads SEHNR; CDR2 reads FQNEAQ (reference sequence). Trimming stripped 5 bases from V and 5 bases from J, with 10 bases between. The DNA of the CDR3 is TGTGCCAGCAGCCCAGACAGCAATAATTCACCCCTCCACTTT. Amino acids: CASSPDSNNSPLHF.

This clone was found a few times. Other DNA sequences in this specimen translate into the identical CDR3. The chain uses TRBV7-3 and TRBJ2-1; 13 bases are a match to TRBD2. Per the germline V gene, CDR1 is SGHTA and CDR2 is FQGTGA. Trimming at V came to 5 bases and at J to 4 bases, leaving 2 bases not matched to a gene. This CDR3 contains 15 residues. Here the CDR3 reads CASSETSGGYNEQFF. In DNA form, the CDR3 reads TGTGCCAGCAGCGAGACTAGCGGGGGGTACAATGAGCAGTTCTTC.